This record covers a single T cell receptor (beta chain). The sample is drawn from a study of T cell changes during pregnancy in multiple sclerosis. Germline assignment: CDR1 SGDLS and CDR2 YYNGEE. J gave up 6 bases and V 0 bases, and 3 bases lay outside the gene matches. The CDR3 is made up of 15 amino acids. TCRdb keeps only in-frame clones here, not all; method: immunoSEQ multiplex PCR. The profile covers about 80,000 clones, with around 91% appearing a single time and over 1.5% taken by the ten largest. This TCR was recovered from a female donor with multiple sclerosis, enrolled in a pregnancy study. Sequenced material: peripheral blood, taken before pregnancy. The V gene is TRBV9, the J gene TRBJ2-1, with TRBD2 matching over 10 bases. DNA of the CDR3: TGTGCCAGCAGCGTAGCAGGGACTAGCGCCAATGAGCAGTTCTTC. It codes for CASSVAGTSANEQFF.